The rows below give T cell receptor beta chains drawn from one sample of a study of blood T cells in healthy people across ages. MiXCR, run by TCRdb on the 5' RACE reads, gives a single entry per CDR3 protein. The sample includes about a million distinct CDR3 sequences, roughly 48% seen only once; the top ten take under 15%. Sequenced sample: blood. These receptors all come from a man aged 25 to 40 in good health. CDR3s include the opening cysteine and the closing phenylalanine or tryptophan. The D gene is left open where the match is weak. Clone size is given for some rows only: seen once, a few or many times, or a class if the clone is expanded.

J | size | D | V | DNA | CDR3
TRBJ1-5 | . | . | TRBV20-1 | TGCAGTGCTAGAGACGACCCTAGCAATCAGCCCCAGCATTTT | CSARDDPSNQPQHF
TRBJ1-3 | . | . | TRBV30 | TGTGCCTGGGAAGGGGGTGGAAACACCATATATTTT | CAWEGGGNTIYF
TRBJ1-2 | . | . | TRBV10-3 | TGTGCCATCATCAGTGGGGGCCCCGGCGACTATGGCTACACCTTC | CAIISGGPGDYGYTF
TRBJ2-1 | . | . | TRBV6-5 | TGTGCCAGCAGTCATCTCTCCGGCAATGAGCAGTTCTTC | CASSHLSGNEQFF
TRBJ1-2 | . | . | TRBV25-1 | TGTGCCAGCACCGGCCCGGGTGGTGGCTACACCTTC | CASTGPGGGYTF
TRBJ2-7 | few | . | TRBV5-1 | TGCGCCAGCAGCTTGGAGGGGGAGAGCTCCTACGAGCAGTACTTC | CASSLEGESSYEQYF
TRBJ2-7 | . | . | TRBV4-1 | TGCGCCAGCAGCCAAAGAGCCTCCGACAGGGAGGGATACGAGCAGTACTTC | CASSQRASDREGYEQYF
TRBJ2-5 | . | TRBD2 | TRBV10-3 | TGTGCCATCAGTGCCAGCGGGGGGGCATTAGAGACCCAGTACTTC | CAISASGGALETQYF
TRBJ2-2 | . | TRBD2 | TRBV6-1 | TGTGCCAGCAGCCTCGAGACTAGCGGGGTCGCGAACACCGGGGAGCTGTTTTTT | CASSLETSGVANTGELFF
TRBJ2-1 | once | . | TRBV6-5 | TGTGCCAGCAGTTACTCCCAAAGGTCGGGTGAGCAGTTCTTC | CASSYSQRSGEQFF
TRBJ2-7 | . | TRBD1 | TRBV27 | TGTGCCAGCAGTCCGTTCCAAAATGACAGGGGATCCTCCGACGAGCAGTACTTC | CASSPFQNDRGSSDEQYF
TRBJ2-1 | . | . | TRBV7-2 | TGTGCCAGCAGCTTCGGGGAGGCCTTCAATGAGCAGTTCTTC | CASSFGEAFNEQFF
TRBJ2-1 | . | TRBD2 | TRBV9 | TGTGCCAGCAGCGACGGGGGGGCCCCCTACAATGAGCAGTTCTTC | CASSDGGAPYNEQFF
TRBJ2-7 | . | . | TRBV6-2/TRBV6-3 | TGTGCCAGCATCAAGACTAGCTCCTACGAGCAGTACTTC | CASIKTSSYEQYF
TRBJ2-1 | few | . | TRBV5-1 | TGCGCCAGCAGCTTGGGGGGGGAGCACAATGAGCAGTTCTTC | CASSLGGEHNEQFF
TRBJ2-2 | . | TRBD1 | TRBV6-5 | TGTGCCACCGGACGGCAGGGGGACACCGGGGAGCTGTTTTTT | CATGRQGDTGELFF
TRBJ2-3 | few | TRBD1 | TRBV7-3 | TGTGCCAGCAGCTTAATAGGTCAGGGGGCGGATACGCAGTATTTT | CASSLIGQGADTQYF
TRBJ1-2 | . | . | TRBV6-2/TRBV6-3 | TGTGCCAGCAGTTACCCGGCAGGGGTCAGTGGCTACACCTTC | CASSYPAGVSGYTF
TRBJ2-3 | . | TRBD2 | TRBV7-2 | TGTGCCAGCAGCCTATTAGCGGGGTCGGGAGATACGCAGTATTTT | CASSLLAGSGDTQYF
TRBJ2-5 | . | TRBD1 | TRBV7-2 | TGTGCCAGCAGCTTAGGAAGGGGACAGGGTCCAGAGACCCAGTACTTC | CASSLGRGQGPETQYF
TRBJ2-3 | few | . | TRBV7-9 | TGTGCCAGCAGCTTAGTGGTCAGTAGCACAGATACGCAGTATTTT | CASSLVVSSTDTQYF
TRBJ1-6 | few | TRBD1 | TRBV5-1 | TGCGCCAGCAGCTTGGGGACCCAGGGGGCGGGTAATTCACCCCTCCACTTT | CASSLGTQGAGNSPLHF
TRBJ2-6 | few | . | TRBV7-3 | TGTGCCAGCAGCTTAATTTACTCTGGGGCCAACGTCCTGACTTTC | CASSLIYSGANVLTF
TRBJ1-1 | few | . | TRBV4-2 | TGTGCCAGCAGCCCGGACCGGAGGACTGAAGCTTTCTTT | CASSPDRRTEAFF
TRBJ2-5 | . | TRBD2 | TRBV4-1 | TGCGCCAGCAGCCAAGATCAGCGGGGGTTCGTACAAGAGACCCAGTACTTC | CASSQDQRGFVQETQYF
TRBJ2-1 | . | TRBD2 | TRBV20-1 | TGCAGTGCTATCATCCCCCTCTCCTCTAGCGGCTCCTACAATGAGCAGTTCTTC | CSAIIPLSSSGSYNEQFF
TRBJ1-5 | . | . | TRBV20-1 | TGCAGTGCTAGAGATGTAGCCCGCGGCGATCAGCCCCAGCATTTT | CSARDVARGDQPQHF
TRBJ1-2 | . | . | TRBV6-5 | TGTGCCAGCAGTTACTCGTCAGTGAATTATGGCTACACCTTC | CASSYSSVNYGYTF
TRBJ2-6 | . | . | TRBV12-3/TRBV12-4 | TGTGCCAGCACCGCTAACTCTGGGGCCAACGTCCTGGCTTTC | CASTANSGANVLAF
TRBJ2-7 | . | TRBD1 | TRBV7-3 | TGTGCCAGCAGCTCAGTGGGCAGTGGGACAGTACCTTACGAGCAGTACTTC | CASSSVGSGTVPYEQYF
TRBJ2-5 | . | TRBD1 | TRBV12-3/TRBV12-4 | TGTGCCAGCAGTTGGGCGACAGGGACCCAAGAGACCCAGTACTTC | CASSWATGTQETQYF
TRBJ2-3 | few | . | TRBV14 | TGTGCCAGCAGCCAAGATGTGGTGCTTCGCGGCACAGATACGCAGTATTTT | CASSQDVVLRGTDTQYF
TRBJ2-1 | few | . | TRBV5-5 | TGTGCCAGCAGCTTTTCGGACCAGATCAATGAGCAGTTCTTC | CASSFSDQINEQFF
TRBJ1-5 | . | . | TRBV20-1 | TGCAGTGCTAGAAGGAATAATCAGCCCCAGCATTTT | CSARRNNQPQHF
TRBJ1-5 | few | TRBD1 | TRBV6-1 | TGTGCCAGCTGCCTATTGCCGGGACAGCCCAATCAGCCCCAGCATTTT | CASCLLPGQPNQPQHF
TRBJ1-6 | . | . | TRBV5-6 | TGTGCCAGCAGCCATTTCACAGGGTTGAGTAATTCACCCCTCCACTTT | CASSHFTGLSNSPLHF
TRBJ2-7 | many | TRBD1 | TRBV4-1 | TGCGCCAGCAGCCAAGCCACAGGGGGCGGCTACGAGCAGTACTTC | CASSQATGGGYEQYF
TRBJ1-2 | many | TRBD1 | TRBV20-1 | TGCAGTGCCCAGGGACAGGGTACCTATGGCTACACCTTC | CSAQGQGTYGYTF
TRBJ2-2 | once | . | TRBV4-2 | TGTGCCTCGCGGCAGGCGAACACCGGGGAGCTGTTTTTT | CASRQANTGELFF
TRBJ1-1 | . | . | TRBV7-2 | TGTGCCAGCAGCGGCCCAGGAGCGGCTGAAGCTTTCTTT | CASSGPGAAEAFF
TRBJ1-5 | . | . | TRBV2 | TGTGCCAGCAGTGCGACAGTCTATAGCAATCAGCCCCAGCATTTT | CASSATVYSNQPQHF
TRBJ2-1 | . | TRBD2 | TRBV4-3 | TGCGCCAGCAGCGCTTTAGCGGGGGCCACCTACAATGAGCAGTTCTTC | CASSALAGATYNEQFF
TRBJ2-5 | . | TRBD1 | TRBV13 | TGTGCCAGCAGCGGAGGGACAGGGGGACTACAAGAGACCCAGTACTTC | CASSGGTGGLQETQYF
TRBJ1-2 | . | . | TRBV2 | TGTGCCAGCAGTCAGGGGCCTGAGGGTGGCTACACCTTC | CASSQGPEGGYTF
TRBJ2-7 | . | . | TRBV29-1 | TGCAGCGCCGCCCGCCCGGAGTCCTACGAGCAGTACTTC | CSAARPESYEQYF
TRBJ2-2 | . | . | TRBV9 | TGTGCCAGCAGCGTAGATCCACGAGAGCACGGGGAGCTGTTTTTT | CASSVDPREHGELFF
TRBJ2-2 | . | . | TRBV7-9 | TGTGCCAGCAGCGTCACGACGACCGGGGAGCTGTTTTTT | CASSVTTTGELFF
TRBJ2-3 | . | TRBD2 | TRBV9 | TGTGCCAGCAGCCCCGGGGAGGGACTAGCGGGGCTCACAGATACGCAGTATTTT | CASSPGEGLAGLTDTQYF
TRBJ2-5 | . | . | TRBV10-3 | TGTGCCATCAGTGACCCAAAATTCGAGACCCAGTACTTC | CAISDPKFETQYF
TRBJ2-3 | . | . | TRBV5-1 | TGCGCCAGCAGCTACCGTCAAACCCCAGATACGCAGTATTTT | CASSYRQTPDTQYF
TRBJ2-1 | few | . | TRBV9 | TGTGCCAGCAGCGTAGAAAGCAGCGCCATCCCCTACAATGAGCAGTTCTTC | CASSVESSAIPYNEQFF
TRBJ2-1 | . | . | TRBV5-1 | TGCGCCAGCAGCTTGGAAGGGCTAGGTCGGAACAATGAGCAGTTCTTC | CASSLEGLGRNNEQFF
TRBJ2-5 | . | TRBD1 | TRBV19 | TGTGCCAGTACCGAACAGGGGCTAGAAGAGACCCAGTACTTC | CASTEQGLEETQYF
TRBJ2-7 | . | . | TRBV6-5 | TGTGCCAGCAGTGCACCGGGATACTACGAGCAGTACTTC | CASSAPGYYEQYF
TRBJ2-5 | once | TRBD2 | TRBV28 | TGTGCCAGCAGCCCTGCCGGGACTAGCGGGGGTAAGACCCAGTACTTC | CASSPAGTSGGKTQYF